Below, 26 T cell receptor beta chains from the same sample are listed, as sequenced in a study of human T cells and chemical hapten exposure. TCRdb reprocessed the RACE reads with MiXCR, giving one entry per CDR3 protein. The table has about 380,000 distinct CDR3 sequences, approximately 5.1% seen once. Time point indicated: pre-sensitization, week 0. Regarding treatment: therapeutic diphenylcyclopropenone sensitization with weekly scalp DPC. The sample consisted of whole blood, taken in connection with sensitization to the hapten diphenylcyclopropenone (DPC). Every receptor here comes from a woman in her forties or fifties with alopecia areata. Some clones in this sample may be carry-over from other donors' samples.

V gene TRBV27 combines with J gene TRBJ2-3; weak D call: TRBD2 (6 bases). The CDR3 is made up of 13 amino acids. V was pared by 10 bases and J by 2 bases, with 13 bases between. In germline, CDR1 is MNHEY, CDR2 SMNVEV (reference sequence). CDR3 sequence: CATLGLDTDTQYF. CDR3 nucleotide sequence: TGTGCCACGTTGGGACTTGACACAGATACGCAGTATTTT.

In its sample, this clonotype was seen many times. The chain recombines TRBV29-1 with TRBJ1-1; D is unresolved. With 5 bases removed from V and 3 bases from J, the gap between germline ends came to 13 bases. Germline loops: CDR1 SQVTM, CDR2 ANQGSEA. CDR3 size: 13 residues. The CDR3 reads CSVNEGLYTEAFF. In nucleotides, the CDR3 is TGCAGCGTTAATGAGGGTTTGTACACTGAAGCTTTCTTT.

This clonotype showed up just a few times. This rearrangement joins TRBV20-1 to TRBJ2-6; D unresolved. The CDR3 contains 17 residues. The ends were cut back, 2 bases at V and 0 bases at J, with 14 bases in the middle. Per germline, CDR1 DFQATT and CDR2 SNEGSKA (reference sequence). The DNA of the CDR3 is TGCAGTGCTAGACCACCCCCATGGGTCTCTGGGGCCAACGTCCTGACTTTC. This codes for CSARPPPWVSGANVLTF.

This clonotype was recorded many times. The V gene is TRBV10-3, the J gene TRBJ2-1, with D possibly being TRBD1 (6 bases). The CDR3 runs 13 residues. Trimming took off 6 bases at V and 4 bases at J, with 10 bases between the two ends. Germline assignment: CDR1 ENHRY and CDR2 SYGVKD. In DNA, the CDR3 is TGTGCCATCAGCTCGACAGGTTACAATGAGCAGTTCTTC. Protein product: CAISSTGYNEQFF.

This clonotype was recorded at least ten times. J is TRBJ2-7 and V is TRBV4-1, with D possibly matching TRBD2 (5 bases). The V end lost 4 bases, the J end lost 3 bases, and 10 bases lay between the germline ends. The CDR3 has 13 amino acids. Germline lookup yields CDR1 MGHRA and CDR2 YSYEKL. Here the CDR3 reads CASSPDSVYEQYF. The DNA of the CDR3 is TGCGCCAGCAGCCCGGACTCCGTCTACGAGCAGTACTTC.

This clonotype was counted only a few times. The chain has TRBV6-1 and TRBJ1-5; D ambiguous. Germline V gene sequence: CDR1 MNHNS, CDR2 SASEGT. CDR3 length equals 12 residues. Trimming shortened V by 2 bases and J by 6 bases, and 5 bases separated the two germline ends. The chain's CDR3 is CASSEYRQPQHF. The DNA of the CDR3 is TGTGCCAGCAGTGAATACCGTCAGCCCCAGCATTTT.

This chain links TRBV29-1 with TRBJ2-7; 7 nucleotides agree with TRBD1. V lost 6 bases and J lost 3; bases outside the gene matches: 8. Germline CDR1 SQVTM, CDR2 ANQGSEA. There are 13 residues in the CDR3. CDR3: CSVQGLSHYEQYF. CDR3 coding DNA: TGCAGCGTACAGGGGCTTTCTCACTACGAGCAGTACTTC.

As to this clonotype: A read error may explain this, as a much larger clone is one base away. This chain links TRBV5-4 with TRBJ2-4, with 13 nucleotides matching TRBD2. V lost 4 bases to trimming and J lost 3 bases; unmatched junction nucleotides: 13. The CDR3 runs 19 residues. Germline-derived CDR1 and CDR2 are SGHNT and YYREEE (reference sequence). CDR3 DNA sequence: TGTGCCAGCAGCCGAACACTAGCGGGAGGGTTTGTTGACAAAAACATTCAGTACTTC. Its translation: CASSRTLAGGFVDKNIQYF.

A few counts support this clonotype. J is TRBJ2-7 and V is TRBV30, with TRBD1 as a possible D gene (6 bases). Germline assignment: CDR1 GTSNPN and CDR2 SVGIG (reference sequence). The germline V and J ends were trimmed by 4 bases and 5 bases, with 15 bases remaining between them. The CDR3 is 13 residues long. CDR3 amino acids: CAWNLGGSHEQYF. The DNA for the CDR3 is TGTGCCTGGAATTTAGGGGGTAGCCACGAGCAGTACTTC.

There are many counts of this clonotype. CDR3 loop: CASSLAGGGGQGTDTQYF. CDR3 DNA sequence: TGCGCCAGCAGCTTGGCCGGCGGAGGCGGCCAGGGCACAGATACGCAGTATTTT. The rearrangement uses TRBV5-1 and TRBJ2-3, with D possibly TRBD2 on 5 matching bases. CDR1 is SGHRS, CDR2 YFSETQ, per germline. This CDR3 has 18 residues. The ends were cut back, 0 bases at V and 1 base at J, with 18 bases in the middle.

CDR3 DNA sequence: TGTGCCAGCTCTCAAGGGACGGATTACGAGCAGTACTTC. Translation: CASSQGTDYEQYF. The chain links TRBV18 to TRBJ2-7, with D possibly called TRBD1 or TRBD2 (5 bases each). With 6 bases removed from V and 4 bases from J, the gap between germline ends came to 13 bases. CDR3 length: 13 amino acids. Germline V CDR1 and CDR2: KGHSH, LQKENI. The variable domain in full, completed from reference TRBV18 and TRBJ2-7, reads NAGVMQNPRHLVRRRGQEARLRCSPMKGHSHVYWYRQLPEEGLKFMVYLQKENIIDESGMPKERFSAEFPKEGPSILRIQQVVRGDSAAYFCASSQGTDYEQYFGPGTRLTVT.

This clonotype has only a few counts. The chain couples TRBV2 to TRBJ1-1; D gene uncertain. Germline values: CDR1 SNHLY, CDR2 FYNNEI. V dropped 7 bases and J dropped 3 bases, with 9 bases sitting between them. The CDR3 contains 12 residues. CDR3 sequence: CASMKGYTEAFF. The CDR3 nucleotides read TGTGCCAGCATGAAGGGATACACTGAAGCTTTCTTT.

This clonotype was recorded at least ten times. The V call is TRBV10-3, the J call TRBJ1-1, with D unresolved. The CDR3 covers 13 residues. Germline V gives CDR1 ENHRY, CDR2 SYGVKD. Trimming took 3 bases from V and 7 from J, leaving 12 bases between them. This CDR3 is CAISDGDMGEAFF. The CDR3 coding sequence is TGTGCCATCAGTGACGGGGATATGGGTGAAGCTTTCTTT.

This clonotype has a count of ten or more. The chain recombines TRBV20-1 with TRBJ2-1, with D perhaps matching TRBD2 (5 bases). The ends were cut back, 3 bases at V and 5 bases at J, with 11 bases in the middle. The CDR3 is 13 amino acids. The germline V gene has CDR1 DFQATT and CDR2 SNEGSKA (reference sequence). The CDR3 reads CSASSARNNEQFF. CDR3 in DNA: TGCAGTGCTAGTAGCGCTAGAAACAATGAGCAGTTCTTC.

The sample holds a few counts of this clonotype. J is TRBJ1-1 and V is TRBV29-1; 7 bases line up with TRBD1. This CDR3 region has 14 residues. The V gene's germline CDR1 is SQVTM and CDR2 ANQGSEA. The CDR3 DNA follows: TGCAGTGGCCAAAACAGGGGTGAAAGCACTGAAGCTTTCTTT. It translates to CSGQNRGESTEAFF.

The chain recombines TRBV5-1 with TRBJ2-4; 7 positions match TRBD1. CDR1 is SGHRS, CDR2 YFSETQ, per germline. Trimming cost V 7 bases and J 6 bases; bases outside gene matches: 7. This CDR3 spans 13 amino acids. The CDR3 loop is CASYEQGLNIQYF. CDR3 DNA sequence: TGCGCCAGCTACGAACAGGGGCTAAACATTCAGTACTTC.

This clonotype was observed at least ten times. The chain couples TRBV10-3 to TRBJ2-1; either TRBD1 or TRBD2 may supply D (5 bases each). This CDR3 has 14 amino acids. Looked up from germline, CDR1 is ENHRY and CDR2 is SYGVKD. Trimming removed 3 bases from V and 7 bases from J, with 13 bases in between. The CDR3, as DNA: TGTGCCATCAGTGATCGGGACCCTAGGAATGAGCAGTTCTTC. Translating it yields CAISDRDPRNEQFF.

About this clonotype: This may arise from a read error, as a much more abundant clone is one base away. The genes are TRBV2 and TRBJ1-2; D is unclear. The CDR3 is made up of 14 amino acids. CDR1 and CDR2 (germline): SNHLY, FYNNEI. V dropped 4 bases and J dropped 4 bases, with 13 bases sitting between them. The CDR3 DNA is TGTGCCAGCAGTGCCCGACATGGTACCTATGGCTACACCTTC. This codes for CASSARHGTYGYTF.

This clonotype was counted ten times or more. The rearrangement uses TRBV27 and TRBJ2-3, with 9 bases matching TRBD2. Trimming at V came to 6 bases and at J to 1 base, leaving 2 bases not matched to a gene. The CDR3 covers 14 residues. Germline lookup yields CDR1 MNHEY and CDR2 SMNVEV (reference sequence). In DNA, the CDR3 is TGTGCCAGCAGGTGGACTAGCGGCACAGATACGCAGTATTTT. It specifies CASRWTSGTDTQYF.

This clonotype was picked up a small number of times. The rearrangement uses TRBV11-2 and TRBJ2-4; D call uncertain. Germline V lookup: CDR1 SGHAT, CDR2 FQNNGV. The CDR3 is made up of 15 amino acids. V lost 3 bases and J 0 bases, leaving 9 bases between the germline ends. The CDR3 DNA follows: TGTGCCAGCAGCTTTGGACGGTTAGCCAAAAACATTCAGTACTTC. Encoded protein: CASSFGRLAKNIQYF.

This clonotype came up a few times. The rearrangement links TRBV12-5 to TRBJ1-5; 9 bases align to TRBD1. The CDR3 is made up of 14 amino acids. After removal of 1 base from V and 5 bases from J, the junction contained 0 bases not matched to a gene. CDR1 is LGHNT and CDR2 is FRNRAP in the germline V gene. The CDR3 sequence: CASGLGQGDQPQHF. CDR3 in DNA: TGTGCTAGTGGTTTGGGACAGGGGGATCAGCCCCAGCATTTT.

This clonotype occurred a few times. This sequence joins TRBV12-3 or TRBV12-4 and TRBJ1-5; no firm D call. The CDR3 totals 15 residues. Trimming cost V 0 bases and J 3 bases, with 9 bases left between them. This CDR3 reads CASSLARGINQPQHF. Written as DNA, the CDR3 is TGTGCCAGCAGTTTAGCTCGAGGGATCAATCAGCCCCAGCATTTT.

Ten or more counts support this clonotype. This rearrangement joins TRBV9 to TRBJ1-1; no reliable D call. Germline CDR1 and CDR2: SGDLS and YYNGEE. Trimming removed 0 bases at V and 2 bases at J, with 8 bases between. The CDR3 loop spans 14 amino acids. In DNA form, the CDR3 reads TGTGCCAGCAGCGTAGAGGGCAGAAACACTGAAGCTTTCTTT. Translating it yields CASSVEGRNTEAFF.

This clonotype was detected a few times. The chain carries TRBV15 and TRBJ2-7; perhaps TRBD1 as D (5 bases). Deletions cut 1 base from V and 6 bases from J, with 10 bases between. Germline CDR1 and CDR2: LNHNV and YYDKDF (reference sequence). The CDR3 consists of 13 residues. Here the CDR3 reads CATSRVVGAEQYF. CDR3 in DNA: TGTGCCACCAGCAGAGTCGTAGGGGCCGAGCAGTACTTC.

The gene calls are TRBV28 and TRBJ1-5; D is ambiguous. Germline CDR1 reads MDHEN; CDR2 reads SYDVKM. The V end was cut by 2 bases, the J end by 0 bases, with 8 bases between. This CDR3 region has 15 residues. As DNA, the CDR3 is TGTGCCAGCAGTTTAGGGGAGTCTAGCAATCAGCCCCAGCATTTT. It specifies CASSLGESSNQPQHF.

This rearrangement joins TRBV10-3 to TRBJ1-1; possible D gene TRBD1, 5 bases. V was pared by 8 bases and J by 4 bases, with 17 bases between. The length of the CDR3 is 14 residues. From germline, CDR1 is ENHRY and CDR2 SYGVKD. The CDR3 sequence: CAISRVERGTEAFF. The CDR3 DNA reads TGTGCCATCTCGCGGGTTGAGAGGGGCACTGAAGCTTTCTTT.